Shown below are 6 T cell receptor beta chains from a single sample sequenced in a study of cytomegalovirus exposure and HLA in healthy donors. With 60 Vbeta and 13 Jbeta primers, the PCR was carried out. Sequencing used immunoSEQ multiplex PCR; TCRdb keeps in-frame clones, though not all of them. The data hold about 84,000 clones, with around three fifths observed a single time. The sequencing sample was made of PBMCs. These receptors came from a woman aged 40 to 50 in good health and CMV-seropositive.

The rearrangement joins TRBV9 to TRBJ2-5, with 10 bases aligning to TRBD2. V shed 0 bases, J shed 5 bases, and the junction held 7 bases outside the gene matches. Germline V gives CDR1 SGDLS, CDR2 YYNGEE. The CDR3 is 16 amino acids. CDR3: CASSVVASGRGETQYF. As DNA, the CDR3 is TGTGCCAGCAGCGTAGTGGCTAGCGGGAGAGGGGAGACCCAGTACTTC.

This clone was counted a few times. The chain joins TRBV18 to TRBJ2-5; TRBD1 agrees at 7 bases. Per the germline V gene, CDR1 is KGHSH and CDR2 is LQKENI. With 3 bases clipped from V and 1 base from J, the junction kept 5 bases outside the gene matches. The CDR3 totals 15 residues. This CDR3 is CASSPNTGVQETQYF. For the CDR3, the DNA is TGTGCCAGCTCACCCAATACAGGGGTCCAAGAGACCCAGTACTTC.

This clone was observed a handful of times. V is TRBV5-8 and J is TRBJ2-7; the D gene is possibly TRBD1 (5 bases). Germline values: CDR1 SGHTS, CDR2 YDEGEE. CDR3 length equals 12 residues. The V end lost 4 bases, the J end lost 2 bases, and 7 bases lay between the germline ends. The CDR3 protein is CASSGHTYEQYF. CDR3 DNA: TGTGCCAGCAGCGGACACACCTACGAGCAGTACTTC.

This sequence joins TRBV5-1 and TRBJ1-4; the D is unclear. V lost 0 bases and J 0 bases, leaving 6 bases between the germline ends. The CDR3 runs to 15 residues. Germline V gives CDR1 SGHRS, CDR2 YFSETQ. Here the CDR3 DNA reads TGCGCCAGCAGCTTGGCCAGTACAACTAATGAAAAACTGTTTTTT. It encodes CASSLASTTNEKLFF.

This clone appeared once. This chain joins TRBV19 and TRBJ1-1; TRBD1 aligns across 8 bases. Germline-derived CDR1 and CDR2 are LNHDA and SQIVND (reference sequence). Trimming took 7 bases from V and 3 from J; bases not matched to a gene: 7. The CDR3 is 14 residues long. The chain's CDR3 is CASTPMDRDTEAFF. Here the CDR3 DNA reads TGTGCCAGTACCCCCATGGACAGGGACACTGAAGCTTTCTTT.

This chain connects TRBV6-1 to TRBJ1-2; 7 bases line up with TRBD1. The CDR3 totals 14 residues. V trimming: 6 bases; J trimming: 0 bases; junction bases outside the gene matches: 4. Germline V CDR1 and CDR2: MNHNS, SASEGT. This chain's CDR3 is CASRKTGSNYGYTF. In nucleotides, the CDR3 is TGTGCCAGCAGGAAGACAGGGTCTAACTATGGCTACACCTTC.